The rows below give T cell receptor beta chains drawn from one sample of a study of blood T cell repertoires in COVID-19. Sequencing used immunoSEQ multiplex PCR; TCRdb keeps in-frame clones, though not all of them. This table holds some 240,000 clones, 70% to 90% found once. Material for sequencing was PBMCs or T cells enriched from blood (not recorded which). These receptors originate from a woman in her thirties or forties with acute COVID-19. Each CDR3 is given with its conserved first and last residue. The D gene is left open where the match is weak. Not every row has a clone size; where given, it reads once, few, many or a size class.

v_call	j_call	d_call	clone_size	cdr3_aa	cdr3_nt
TRBV15	TRBJ2-1	TRBD2	NA	CATSTRGEKREGVYNEQFF	TGTGCCACCAGCACCAGAGGAGAAAAGCGGGAGGGAGTCTACAATGAGCAGTTCTTC
TRBV4-1	TRBJ2-7	TRBD2	NA	CASSLLAGGYEQYF	TGCGCCAGCAGCCTTTTAGCGGGAGGCTACGAGCAGTACTTC
TRBV7-2	TRBJ2-7	NA	NA	CASSRGLTYEQYF	TGTGCCAGCAGCAGGGGACTTACTTACGAGCAGTACTTC
TRBV27	TRBJ1-1	TRBD1	NA	CASSHRGGEAFF	TGTGCCAGCAGTCACAGGGGTGGTGAAGCTTTCTTT
TRBV20-1	TRBJ2-3	TRBD2	NA	CSASTSSGRGDTQYF	TGCAGTGCTAGTACTTCTAGCGGGAGGGGAGATACGCAGTATTTT
TRBV27	TRBJ1-1	TRBD1	NA	CASNPGTGISGEAFF	TGTGCCAGCAACCCCGGGACAGGGATTAGCGGTGAAGCTTTCTTT
TRBV6-5	TRBJ1-1	TRBD1	few	CASSYSRDRLNTEAFF	TGTGCCAGCAGTTACTCGCGGGACAGACTGAACACTGAAGCTTTCTTT
TRBV6-1	TRBJ2-5	NA	NA	CASSEAQTSRQETQYF	TGTGCCAGCAGTGAAGCGCAGACTAGTAGGCAAGAGACCCAGTACTTC
TRBV4-1	TRBJ1-5	TRBD1	NA	CASSQQGAGQPQHF	TGCGCCAGCAGCCAGCAGGGGGCTGGTCAGCCCCAGCATTTT
TRBV7-9	TRBJ1-2	NA	NA	CASSLANTVPYGYTF	TGTGCCAGCAGCTTAGCGAACACCGTCCCTTATGGCTACACCTTC
TRBV6-5	TRBJ1-5	TRBD1	NA	CASSGTGNNQPQHF	TGTGCCAGCAGCGGGACAGGGAACAATCAGCCCCAGCATTTT
TRBV27	TRBJ1-2	NA	NA	CASSLGALDGYTF	TGTGCCAGCAGTTTAGGGGCTTTGGATGGCTACACCTTC
TRBV21-1	TRBJ2-2	NA	NA	CASPKLGPNTGELFF	TGTGCCAGCCCCAAGCTAGGTCCGAACACCGGGGAGCTGTTTTTT
TRBV6-5	TRBJ1-2	NA	NA	CASSYGGSGKGYTF	TGTGCCAGCAGTTACGGAGGGTCCGGTAAGGGCTACACCTTC
TRBV7-9	TRBJ2-1	TRBD2	once	CASSLGLAGSDNEQFF	TGTGCCAGCAGCTTAGGACTAGCGGGAAGTGACAATGAGCAGTTCTTC
TRBV3-1/TRBV3-2	TRBJ2-7	NA	NA	CASSLAHEQYF	TGTGCCAGCAGCCTGGCCCACGAGCAGTACTTC
TRBV4-2	TRBJ1-1	NA	NA	CASSQGVMAVKSEAFF	TGTGCCAGCAGCCAAGGTGTGATGGCAGTTAAATCTGAAGCTTTCTTT
TRBV30	TRBJ2-1	TRBD2	NA	CAWVKPGGPYEQFF	TGTGCCTGGGTTAAGCCGGGAGGGCCGTATGAGCAGTTCTTC
TRBV2	TRBJ2-5	TRBD1	NA	CASSRQGVETQYF	TGTGCCAGCAGTAGACAGGGAGTAGAGACCCAGTACTTC
TRBV5-1	TRBJ2-7	NA	NA	CASRGALDPEQYF	TGCGCCAGCCGAGGAGCCCTCGACCCCGAGCAGTACTTC
TRBV27	TRBJ2-1	TRBD1	NA	CASSPRQGTYNEQFF	TGTGCCAGCAGTCCGCGACAGGGGACTTACAATGAGCAGTTCTTC
TRBV21-1	TRBJ2-7	NA	NA	CASSKKLGTEISYEQYF	TGTGCCAGCAGCAAAAAACTTGGGACAGAGATCTCCTACGAGCAGTACTTC
TRBV7-3	TRBJ1-6	NA	once	CASSLRGRKGSPLHF	TGTGCCAGCAGTCTGCGGGGCAGAAAAGGCTCACCCCTCCACTTT
TRBV5-5	TRBJ2-1	TRBD2	NA	CASSGTSGNEQFF	TGTGCCAGCAGCGGGACTAGCGGGAATGAGCAGTTCTTC
TRBV19	TRBJ1-6	TRBD1	NA	CASSVTGQENSPLHF	TGTGCCAGTAGTGTAACGGGACAGGAGAATTCACCCCTCCACTTT
TRBV24-1	TRBJ2-1	TRBD1	NA	CATSDSGLPGQGIYEQFF	TGTGCCACCAGTGATTCCGGATTACCGGGACAGGGTATCTATGAGCAGTTCTTC
TRBV2	TRBJ2-7	TRBD2	NA	CASSEVGLADSSYEQYF	TGTGCCAGCAGTGAAGTCGGACTAGCGGACAGCTCCTACGAGCAGTACTTC
TRBV30	TRBJ2-1	TRBD2	NA	CASETSGKYNEQFF	TGTGCCTCAGAGACTAGCGGGAAGTACAATGAGCAGTTCTTC
TRBV5-4	TRBJ2-7	TRBD1	NA	CASSPDRGSYEQYF	TGTGCCAGCAGCCCTGACAGGGGATCCTACGAGCAGTACTTC
TRBV27	TRBJ1-2	NA	NA	CATSEGANYGYTF	TGTGCCACCTCCGAAGGGGCGAACTATGGCTACACCTTC
TRBV5-5	TRBJ2-3	NA	NA	CASNPLGELPDTQYF	TGTGCCAGCAACCCTCTGGGAGAACTCCCAGATACGCAGTATTTT
TRBV27	TRBJ2-7	TRBD2	NA	CASSRAGGPNHEQYF	TGTGCCAGCAGTCGAGCGGGAGGGCCTAACCACGAGCAGTACTTC
TRBV6-5	TRBJ2-1	TRBD2	once	CASSYGSSGPLDEQFF	TGTGCCAGCAGTTACGGGTCTAGCGGGCCTTTGGATGAGCAGTTCTTC
TRBV11-3	TRBJ2-1	TRBD2	NA	CASSRERERKYNEQFF	TGTGCCAGCAGCCGAGAGCGGGAGCGGAAGTACAATGAGCAGTTCTTC
TRBV24-1	TRBJ2-3	NA	NA	CATSVSRDDGTQYF	TGTGCCACCAGTGTATCCAGGGATGATGGTACGCAGTATTTT
TRBV28	TRBJ1-5	TRBD1	NA	CASSAGGFNQPQHF	TGTGCCAGCAGTGCAGGGGGCTTCAATCAGCCCCAGCATTTT
TRBV19	TRBJ1-1	NA	NA	CASSAGTEAFF	TGTGCCAGTAGTGCGGGTACTGAAGCTTTCTTT
TRBV2	TRBJ2-1	NA	NA	CASISVDEQFF	TGTGCCAGCATATCGGTAGATGAGCAGTTCTTC
TRBV13	TRBJ2-1	NA	NA	CASSASIVNEQFF	TGTGCCAGCAGCGCCTCTATTGTGAATGAGCAGTTCTTC